Here is one T cell receptor beta chain with its context. Its matching antigen is unknown. The data originate from a study of CXCR3-negative and CXCR3-positive naive CD8 T cells. Points from the study as a whole: Cryopreservation partially lowered CXCR3 expression, so most assays used fresh PBMCs. TRB CDR3 hydrophobicity was greater in CXCR3-positive naive cells than in CXCR3-negative naive cells.

The CDR3 spans 12 residues. CDR1 and CDR2 from the germline V gene are SGHRS and YFSETQ. Libraries of TRB cDNA were made by 5' RACE and carried UMIs. No DNA is given; TCRdb re-called the 5' RACE reads and lists each CDR3 protein once. The listing contains 2,500 to 3,500 distinct CDR3 sequences. Subsets of CD8+ T cells were each sorted in triplicate at 300,000 cells apiece. The specimen was naive CXCR3+ CD8+ T cells from blood. Documented subset: CD45RO-CCR7+CD27+CD95- naive CD8+ T cells expressing CXCR3 (TNR3+). The clonotype originates from a human donor in good health. Some clones in this sample may be carry-over from other donors' samples. J is TRBJ2-7 and V is TRBV5-1. CDR3: CASSPDFYEQYF.